There are a few counts of the clone carrying this TCR beta chain. After removal of 2 bases from V and 5 bases from J, the junction contained 19 bases not matched to a gene. The CDR3 is 19 residues long. Germline V gives CDR1 MNHEY, CDR2 SVGEGT. For the second PCR, which ran for about 6 to 11 cycles, a sample-barcoded 5' primer and a J-beta primer mix were used. Template switching added a 12-random-nucleotide identifier to every cDNA molecule. One entry per CDR3 protein results from TCRdb running MiXCR on the 5' RACE reads. The sample yields about 1.5 million distinct CDR3 sequences, roughly two fifths seen once. These data are taken from a study of blood T cells in healthy people across ages.

The material sequenced was blood. The rearrangement joins TRBV6-2 or TRBV6-3 to TRBJ2-5; TRBD1 matches 8 bases. The sequence came from a woman aged 18-29 years in good health. CDR3 in DNA: TGTGCCAGCAGTTACACCACCGTCGGGACAGGCGGGCTCAAGGAGACCCAGTACTTC. Translated: CASSYTTVGTGGLKETQYF.